This section outlines one TCR beta chain sequence together with its context. What antigen it recognizes has not been identified. No base-level quality is on record; no much larger clone is a single base apart. What the treatment or condition label conveys for this sample: in vitro stimulation with specific CMV peptide epitopes to enrich CMV-specific T cells. The CDR3 covers 14 residues, taking in both the cysteine and the phenylalanine. Solely the CDR3 DNA is kept, with 42 bases framed from the first base. V loses 0 bases of germline sequence and J loses 0 bases, and the interval between the two ends is 9 bases. CDR1 DFQATT and CDR2 SNEGSKA are derived from the germline V gene (reference sequence). Instrument on record: Illumina HiSeq 1500. TCRdb trimmed the raw reads at Q25, called clones with MiXCR and kept productive beta chains. Here each entry gathers all rows of one CDR3 protein and keeps the most common genes and DNA. This sample has around 71,000 distinct CDR3 sequences in its table, and 20% of those were observed once. 55% to 75% of the sample belongs to the ten largest clones.

The data are from a study of T cell repertoires in cytomegalovirus infection (dated by TCRdb to about 2019). About the investigation overall: Peptide stimulations targeted recently identified HLA-C-restricted CMV epitopes, whose presentation resists viral immunomodulation, together with well-studied HLA-B-restricted epitopes. Donor HLA type was relevant to the analysis, as public TCR beta signatures indicated carriage of CMV infection together with the matching HLA type. General conclusions and limits of the study: In both this cohort and an independent roughly 350-donor cohort, the cumulative frequency of public TCR beta family members distinguished carriers of CMV infection plus the relevant HLA type. The ex vivo response was dominated by HLA-C-restricted CMV-specific TCR beta clonotypes, which also provided the single most frequent clonotype in two of eight donors.

This sequence was found in a human donor in good health (CMV status not recorded). Some clones in this sample may be carry-over from other donors' samples. The input for sequencing was CD8+ T cells from cultured PBMCs, taken from culture after CMV antigen stimulation. The V and J segments used are TRBV20-1 and TRBJ2-7; no D gene call is confident. The CDR3 has the sequence CSARDFGSSYEQYF. In nucleotides, the sequence is TGCAGTGCTAGAGATTTTGGCAGCTCCTACGAGCAGTACTTC.